Listed here are 22 T cell receptor beta chains from one sample, sequenced in a study of shared clonotypes between healthy human individuals. Assay: immunoSEQ multiplex PCR; the TCRdb copy retains only in-frame clones and omits some. The sample includes a few million clones, approximately 93% seen only once; the top ten take under 0.45%. The sequenced material came from naive CD4+ T cells from PBMCs. Subset here: CD45RA+ positively selected. These receptors were collected from a man younger than 30 in good health. Some clones in this sample may be carry-over from other donors' samples.

The V and J genes are TRBV6-5 and TRBJ2-7; D may be TRBD1 (6 bases). This CDR3 is built from 16 residues. Germline loops: CDR1 MNHEY, CDR2 SVGAGI. The ends were cut back, 0 bases at V and 7 bases at J, with 19 bases in the middle. The chain's CDR3 is CASSYSLGAGTGEQYF. CDR3 sequence (DNA): TGTGCCAGCAGTTACTCCCTCGGGGCGGGCACAGGGGAGCAGTACTTC.

In the case of this clone: Other DNA sequences in this specimen translate into the identical CDR3. The chain has TRBV2 and TRBJ2-5; TRBD2 matches at 9 bases. Per germline, CDR1 SNHLY and CDR2 FYNNEI. The CDR3 spans 15 residues. V shed 4 bases, J shed 4 bases, and the junction held 7 bases outside the gene matches. CDR3 protein: CASSGTSGRRETQYF. DNA of the CDR3: TGTGCCAGCAGTGGAACGAGCGGGAGGAGAGAGACCCAGTACTTC.

CDR3 coding DNA: TGTGCCAGCCGCCGACAGGCCATCTATGGCTACACCTTC. Translation gives CASRRQAIYGYTF. The chain employs TRBV2 and TRBJ1-2, with a possible D match to TRBD1 (6 bases). The V and J ends lost 8 bases and 4 bases respectively, with 14 bases between them. Germline values: CDR1 SNHLY, CDR2 FYNNEI. The CDR3 is made up of 13 amino acids.

In the case of this clone: This same CDR3 is encoded by further DNA sequences in the sample. V gene TRBV18 combines with J gene TRBJ1-5; TRBD1 agrees at 8 bases. Looked up from germline, CDR1 is KGHSH and CDR2 is LQKENI. J was trimmed by 2 bases and V by 6 bases; bases with no gene match: 6. The length of the CDR3 is 15 residues. The CDR3 reads CASSPGQGGNQPQHF. The CDR3 bases are TGTGCCAGCTCTCCAGGACAGGGTGGCAATCAGCCCCAGCATTTT.

CDR3 region: CSVDIYGGMNTEAFF. The CDR3 DNA reads TGCAGCGTTGACATTTACGGCGGCATGAACACTGAAGCTTTCTTT. The chain links TRBV29-1 to TRBJ1-1; D is undetermined. Looked up from germline, CDR1 is SQVTM and CDR2 is ANQGSEA. There are 15 residues in the CDR3. V dropped 3 bases and J dropped 0 bases, with 14 bases sitting between them.

The rearrangement links TRBV5-8 to TRBJ2-7; no clear D. Germline lookup yields CDR1 SGHTS and CDR2 YDEGEE. The CDR3 loop spans 15 amino acids. Trimming removed 0 bases from V and 2 bases from J, with 12 bases in between. The CDR3 region is CASSLGQGKPYEQYF. DNA for the CDR3: TGTGCCAGCAGCTTGGGTCAAGGGAAGCCCTACGAGCAGTACTTC.

V is TRBV5-1 and J is TRBJ2-3, with D unresolved. Germline V gene data show CDR1 as SGHRS and CDR2 as YFSETQ. The V end lost 5 bases, the J end lost 2 bases, and 18 bases lay between the germline ends. This CDR3 contains 16 residues. CDR3 protein: CASRIGPSPYTDTQYF. The CDR3 DNA reads as TGCGCCAGCAGAATTGGGCCCTCCCCTTACACAGATACGCAGTATTTT.

This clone occurred once. This sequence joins TRBV18 and TRBJ1-1, with unresolved D. V was pared by 3 bases and J by 1 base, with 9 bases between. The CDR3 contains 14 residues. Germline CDR1 and CDR2: KGHSH and LQKENI. The CDR3 DNA follows: TGTGCCAGCTCACCGATCGGGTCGAACACTGAAGCTTTCTTT. Encoded protein: CASSPIGSNTEAFF.

Regarding this clone: This same CDR3 is encoded by further DNA sequences in the sample. The chain combines TRBV9 with TRBJ1-3; D is ambiguous. CDR3 length: 12 amino acids. Trimming pared 0 bases from V and 7 bases from J, leaving 5 bases between. The germline V gene has CDR1 SGDLS and CDR2 YYNGEE. In DNA, the CDR3 is TGTGCCAGCAGCGTAGACGGGAACACCATATATTTT. The encoded protein is CASSVDGNTIYF.

The chain joins TRBV7-3 to TRBJ2-1; D uncertain. CDR1 SGHTA and CDR2 FQGTGA come from the germline V gene. Trimming stripped 2 bases from V and 0 bases from J, with 8 bases between. The CDR3 length is 15 residues. CDR3 DNA: TGTGCCAGCAGCTTATTCCGAAGCTCCTACAATGAGCAGTTCTTC. The encoded protein is CASSLFRSSYNEQFF.

The chain has TRBV2 and TRBJ2-3; perhaps TRBD2 as D (6 bases). Trimming took 9 bases from V and 4 from J, leaving 14 bases between them. The germline CDR1 and CDR2 sequences are SNHLY and FYNNEI. The CDR3 totals 13 residues. CDR3 nucleotides: TGTGCCAGTAGGAAGGAGGGCGCAGATACGCAGTATTTT. This sequence encodes CASRKEGADTQYF.

This clone was counted a single time. The rearrangement uses TRBV28 and TRBJ1-3; D not certain. CDR1 is MDHEN and CDR2 is SYDVKM in the germline V gene. Trimming took 6 bases from V and 4 from J, leaving 13 bases between them. This CDR3 region has 14 residues. CDR3 DNA sequence: TGTGCCAGCAGGGACTCTTTCGCGGGAAACACCATATATTTT. The encoded protein is CASRDSFAGNTIYF.

This chain links TRBV28 with TRBJ2-7; D ambiguous. Trimming took 2 bases from V and 1 from J, leaving 12 bases between them. CDR1 and CDR2 from the germline V gene are MDHEN and SYDVKM. CDR3 length: 15 amino acids. CDR3: CASSLKIRSSYEQYF. DNA for the CDR3: TGTGCCAGCAGTTTAAAGATACGTAGTTCCTACGAGCAGTACTTC.

The chain links TRBV5-1 to TRBJ2-5; the match to TRBD2 covers 10 bases. The CDR3 consists of 17 residues. The germline V gene has CDR1 SGHRS and CDR2 YFSETQ. V lost 0 bases and J lost 1; bases outside the gene matches: 6. CDR3 sequence: CASSLGSSGGTQETQYF. CDR3 sequence (DNA): TGCGCCAGCAGCTTGGGGTCTAGCGGGGGTACCCAAGAGACCCAGTACTTC. Complete variable domain (other parts from reference TRBV5-1 and TRBJ2-5): KAGVTQTPRYLIKTRGQQVTLSCSPISGHRSVSWYQQTPGQGLQFLFEYFSETQRNKGNFPGRFSGRQFSNSRSEMNVSTLELGDSALYLCASSLGSSGGTQETQYFGPGTRLLVL.

This clone showed up just a few times. V is TRBV21-1 and J is TRBJ1-2. TRBV21-1 is a recognized pseudogene. The CDR3 has 16 amino acids. CDR3 in DNA: TGTGCCAGCAGCCCTCCGGAGGGCCAAAGAGACTATGGCTACACCTTC. Protein product: CASSPPEGQRDYGYTF.

The chain has TRBV7-8 and TRBJ1-2; possible D gene TRBD1, 5 bases. The CDR3 consists of 14 residues. Per germline, CDR1 SGHVS and CDR2 FQNEAQ. V lost 5 bases to trimming and J lost 7 bases, with 17 bases between them. CDR3 coding DNA: TGTGCCAGCAGCCAAGAAGGGGCCATTGGTGGCTACACCTTC. Protein product: CASSQEGAIGGYTF.

This chain links TRBV7-9 with TRBJ2-4; either TRBD1 or TRBD2 may fit D (5 bases each). The germline V and J ends were trimmed by 5 bases and 2 bases, with 22 bases remaining between them. The CDR3 totals 18 residues. The V gene's germline CDR1 is SEHNR and CDR2 FQNEAQ (reference sequence). The CDR3 DNA sequence: TGTGCCAGCAGCCACGGGGCCGTGGGATGGCTGACCAAAAACATTCAGTACTTC. Its protein is CASSHGAVGWLTKNIQYF.

The chain recombines TRBV5-1 with TRBJ2-7; D is unresolved. CDR3 length: 13 amino acids. CDR1 is SGHRS, CDR2 YFSETQ, per germline. With 2 bases removed from V and 2 bases from J, the gap between germline ends came to 8 bases. The DNA of the CDR3 is TGCGCCAGCAGCTTTTCCATAGCCTACGAGCAGTACTTC. It yields the protein CASSFSIAYEQYF. Filled out from reference TRBV5-1 and TRBJ2-7, the complete variable domain reads KAGVTQTPRYLIKTRGQQVTLSCSPISGHRSVSWYQQTPGQGLQFLFEYFSETQRNKGNFPGRFSGRQFSNSRSEMNVSTLELGDSALYLCASSFSIAYEQYFGPGTRLTVT.

The gene calls are TRBV5-1 and TRBJ1-2; 7 bases are shared with TRBD1. Per the germline V gene, CDR1 is SGHRS and CDR2 is YFSETQ. The V and J ends lost 0 bases and 6 bases, in that order; junction bases with no gene match: 8. This CDR3 region has 15 residues. The CDR3 sequence is CASSLVGDRNNGYTF. The CDR3 DNA follows: TGCGCCAGCAGCTTGGTTGGGGACAGAAATAATGGCTACACCTTC.

The V and J genes are TRBV6-5 and TRBJ2-3; D remains ambiguous. Germline CDR1 reads MNHEY; CDR2 reads SVGAGI. This CDR3 has 13 residues. Trimming took 10 bases from V and 1 from J, leaving 12 bases between them. CDR3 DNA: TGTGCCACCCTTCGGCGGCGCACAGATACGCAGTATTTT. It yields the protein CATLRRRTDTQYF.

The V gene is TRBV4-3, the J gene TRBJ1-2, with D maybe TRBD1 (6 bases). The CDR3 sequence is 16 residues long. V was pared by 0 bases and J by 6 bases, with 17 bases between. Germline loops: CDR1 LGHNA, CDR2 YSLEER. The CDR3 region has the DNA TGCGCCAGCAGCCAAGAAATTGCAGGGGCTCCAAATGGCTACACCTTC. It encodes CASSQEIAGAPNGYTF.

This chain connects TRBV7-2 to TRBJ1-4; TRBD1 is a possible D gene (6 bases). Germline CDR1 is SGHTA and CDR2 is FQGNSA. The V and J ends lost 1 base and 7 bases respectively, with 16 bases between them. The CDR3 covers 16 residues. CDR3 in DNA: TGTGCCAGCAGCTTAGGCGGGGGGCTGCGCGCTGAAAAACTGTTTTTT. It encodes CASSLGGGLRAEKLFF.